This TCR beta chain was profiled in a study of vaccination effects on CD4 cells after COVID-19. In the study overall: In culture with 10 IU/ml IL-2 and about 9.7 ug/ml peptides, PBMC were grown at a few million per well. Study-level points and caveats: Early post-infection timepoints were absent, and convalescent patients were few.

The CDR3 is 16 residues long. Trimming removed 2 bases from V and 5 bases from J; junction bases left unmatched: 9. CDR1 is MNHEY and CDR2 is SVGEGT in the germline V gene. With respect to this clone: Its antigen is unknown.

Sequencing used immunoSEQ multiplex PCR; TCRdb keeps in-frame clones, though not all of them. The table has about 50,000 clones, about 80% seen once. Culture lasted around eleven days before CD4+ T cell isolation. Days 3 and 7 saw half the medium replaced with IL-2 medium. Sequenced here: CD4+ T cells from PBMCs cultured without peptide, sampled before COVID-19 vaccination. The TCR sequence derives from a human donor who received a COVID-19 vaccine. V is TRBV6-2 or TRBV6-3 and J is TRBJ2-5; TRBD1 matches 9 bases. The CDR3 is CASSYGTGMVGETQYF. In DNA form, the CDR3 reads TGTGCCAGCAGTTACGGGACAGGGATGGTGGGGGAGACCCAGTACTTC.